Shown below are 19 T cell receptor beta chains from a single sample sequenced in a study of identical twins. TCRdb analysed the 5' RACE reads with MiXCR anew, one entry per CDR3 protein. Of 650,000 to 800,000 distinct CDR3 sequences in the sample, 8.5% to 9.5% were seen once. This sample was also put to use in a study of yellow fever vaccine responses in identical twins.

Sequencing used PBMCs. These receptors all come from a woman between 18 and 30 years old in good health.

V usage is TRBV20-1 and J usage is TRBJ2-7; D unclear. Trimming pared 0 bases from V and 6 bases from J, leaving 15 bases between. The germline V gene has CDR1 DFQATT and CDR2 SNEGSKA (reference sequence). The CDR3 covers 14 residues. The CDR3 loop is CSARERWEESEQYF. In DNA, the CDR3 is TGCAGTGCTAGAGAAAGATGGGAAGAGAGCGAGCAGTACTTC.

The rearrangement uses TRBV20-1 and TRBJ2-3; D is possibly TRBD2 (7 bases). The CDR3 has 16 residues. Germline CDR1 reads DFQATT; CDR2 reads SNEGSKA (reference sequence). V lost 0 bases and J lost 2, with 15 bases in between. Here the CDR3 reads CSARDLIGGLTDTQYF. The CDR3 DNA sequence: TGCAGTGCTAGAGATCTGATCGGGGGGCTCACAGATACGCAGTATTTT.

Here the CDR3 DNA reads TGTGCCAGCAGCCCCCCGGCGGTTTCCCAAGAGACCCAGTACTTC. The encoded protein is CASSPPAVSQETQYF. V usage is TRBV12-3 or TRBV12-4 and J usage is TRBJ2-5; D ambiguous. The CDR3 consists of 15 residues. V lost 6 bases to trimming and J lost 1 base, with 15 bases between them.

This sequence joins TRBV7-9 and TRBJ1-1; perhaps TRBD1 as D (6 bases). Germline values: CDR1 SEHNR, CDR2 FQNEAQ (reference sequence). The V gene lost 0 bases and the J gene lost 10 bases, with 12 bases spanning the gap. The CDR3 is 13 amino acids. Written as DNA, the CDR3 is TGTGCCAGCAGCTTAGCGTCCGGGGGCTCAGCTTTCTTT. Amino acids: CASSLASGGSAFF.

This clonotype was detected ten times or more. The chain is built from TRBV4-3 and TRBJ2-3; 7 bases map to TRBD1. The trim removed 0 bases at V and 0 bases at J, leaving 9 bases unmatched. CDR3 length equals 18 residues. The V gene's germline CDR1 is LGHNA and CDR2 YSLEER. This CDR3 is CASSQEWIRQGSTDTQYF. The CDR3 DNA reads as TGCGCCAGCAGCCAAGAGTGGATCAGACAGGGTAGCACAGATACGCAGTATTTT.

The chain joins TRBV7-9 to TRBJ2-5, with 11 bases lining up with TRBD2. Trimming took 6 bases from V and 5 from J; bases not matched to a gene: 11. This CDR3 has 16 amino acids. From germline, CDR1 is SEHNR and CDR2 FQNEAQ (reference sequence). CDR3 DNA sequence: TGTGCCAGCAGTCGTCTAGCGGGAGGAGGATGGGAGACCCAGTACTTC. This codes for CASSRLAGGGWETQYF.

This clonotype was counted only a few times. The chain has TRBV6-2 or TRBV6-3 and TRBJ2-5; 10 bases are shared with TRBD2. V lost 8 bases and J lost 5; bases outside the gene matches: 5. Germline V gene data show CDR1 as MNHEY and CDR2 as SVGEGT. The CDR3 sequence is 13 residues long. This CDR3 is CASEREGYETQYF. The CDR3 nucleotides are TGTGCCAGCGAGCGGGAGGGCTACGAGACCCAGTACTTC.

This clonotype has just a few counts. V and J are TRBV20-1 and TRBJ2-5, with 11 bases identical to TRBD2. CDR1 and CDR2 (germline): DFQATT, SNEGSKA (reference sequence). This CDR3 has 14 residues. V lost 5 bases, J lost 5 bases, and 7 bases stayed unmatched. The CDR3 DNA is TGCAGTGCTCATACTAGCGGGGGAGGGGAGACCCAGTACTTC. It encodes CSAHTSGGGETQYF.

This clonotype came up many times. The gene calls are TRBV12-3 or TRBV12-4 and TRBJ2-7; D gene unclear. With 3 bases removed from V and 4 bases from J, the gap between germline ends came to 4 bases. The CDR3 consists of 11 residues. CDR3 DNA: TGTGCCAGCAGTTTCGAGTACGAGCAGTACTTC. This gives the protein CASSFEYEQYF.

This clonotype was counted between two and nine times. The rearrangement uses TRBV20-1 and TRBJ2-7; D is possibly TRBD2 (7 bases). CDR1 is DFQATT, CDR2 SNEGSKA, per germline (reference sequence). Trimming pared 4 bases from V and 6 bases from J, leaving 16 bases between. CDR3 length: 13 residues. CDR3 in amino acids: CSAMPGDYREQYF. The DNA for the CDR3 is TGCAGTGCTATGCCAGGGGACTACCGCGAGCAGTACTTC.

This clonotype appeared many times. The chain joins TRBV12-3 or TRBV12-4 to TRBJ2-2, with D tentatively TRBD1 (5 bases). The ends were cut back, 2 bases at V and 0 bases at J, with 7 bases in the middle. CDR3 length: 15 residues. CDR3: CASSLRGTNTGELFF. The CDR3 region has the DNA TGTGCCAGCAGTTTAAGGGGAACGAACACCGGGGAGCTGTTTTTT.

The table lists this clonotype with a few counts. This chain joins TRBV4-3 and TRBJ2-7; perhaps TRBD1 as D (5 bases). V lost 1 base and J lost 4, with 20 bases in between. The CDR3 runs to 17 residues. Germline V gene sequence: CDR1 LGHNA, CDR2 YSLEER. CDR3 in amino acids: CASSQVRRDEGEYEQYF. The CDR3 nucleotides are TGCGCCAGCAGCCAAGTAAGGCGTGACGAAGGGGAATACGAGCAGTACTTC.

This clonotype turned up a few times. The chain joins TRBV6-1 to TRBJ2-7, with D possibly matching TRBD1 (6 bases). Germline values: CDR1 MNHNS, CDR2 SASEGT. This CDR3 contains 15 residues. The germline V and J ends were trimmed by 7 bases and 2 bases, with 18 bases remaining between them. The CDR3 DNA sequence: TGTGCCAGCATAAAGCCGGGACACATAGCCTACGAGCAGTACTTC. It codes for CASIKPGHIAYEQYF.

V and J are TRBV24-1 and TRBJ2-1; D could derive from TRBD1 or TRBD2 (5 bases each). Germline CDR1 and CDR2: KGHDR and SFDVKD. Between the trimmed V and J ends, which lost 4 bases and 0 bases, there was a span of 12 bases. The CDR3 spans 16 residues. CDR3 in DNA: TGTGCCACCAGTGACCCCGGGACGACCTCCTACAATGAGCAGTTCTTC. Its protein is CATSDPGTTSYNEQFF.

This clonotype was seen many times. The J gene is TRBJ2-3, the V gene TRBV11-2; D is possibly TRBD2 (5 bases). Germline CDR1 SGHAT, CDR2 FQNNGV. This CDR3 has 16 residues. V was cut by 0 bases and J by 1 base, with 11 bases left in between. CDR3 sequence reads: CASSLDPSRGTDTQYF. In nucleotides, the CDR3 is TGTGCCAGCAGCTTAGATCCTAGCAGAGGCACAGATACGCAGTATTTT.

This clonotype was picked up a small number of times. The V and J genes are TRBV14 and TRBJ2-6; no firm D call. The CDR3 sequence is 13 residues long. Germline assignment: CDR1 SGHDN and CDR2 FVKESK. V was shortened by 5 bases and J by 4 bases, with 6 bases between the two germline ends. The CDR3 loop is CASSMSGANVLTF. The CDR3 bases are TGTGCCAGCAGCATGTCAGGGGCCAACGTCCTGACTTTC.

The chain has TRBV7-6 and TRBJ2-1; possible D gene TRBD1, 5 bases. The CDR3 loop spans 16 amino acids. Trimming shortened V by 2 bases and J by 5 bases, and 16 bases separated the two germline ends. Germline CDR1 reads SGHVS; CDR2 reads FNYEAQ. CDR3 region: CASSLRWGSPNNEQFF. The CDR3 nucleotides are TGTGCCAGCAGCTTACGGTGGGGCTCACCGAACAATGAGCAGTTCTTC.

This clonotype was counted only a few times. DNA of the CDR3: TGCAGTGCTAGGCCCATCGGGGAAGCGGCGACGAACACCGGGGAGCTGTTTTTT. This gives the protein CSARPIGEAATNTGELFF. The rearrangement links TRBV20-1 to TRBJ2-2, with D tentatively TRBD2 (5 bases). CDR3 size: 18 residues. Germline V gives CDR1 DFQATT, CDR2 SNEGSKA (reference sequence). Trimming left V 3 bases short and J 0 bases short, with 20 bases between.

This clonotype was seen a few times. The chain joins TRBV12-3 or TRBV12-4 to TRBJ1-5; no definite D call. This CDR3 region has 13 residues. V lost 2 bases and J lost 7, with 9 bases in between. The CDR3 loop is CASSLFQVQPQHF. The DNA of the CDR3 is TGTGCCAGCAGTTTATTTCAAGTGCAGCCCCAGCATTTT.